What follows are 30 T cell receptor beta chains derived from one specimen sequenced in a study of blood T cell repertoires in COVID-19. The assay was immunoSEQ multiplex PCR, and TCRdb's table has in-frame clones only and misses some. This sample has about 78,000 clones, with less than 95% found just once. Sequenced material: peripheral blood. The source is a woman aged 45 to 65 in a cohort sampled during active COVID-19.

This chain joins TRBV3-1 (or the pseudogene TRBV3-2) and TRBJ1-2, with D possibly matching TRBD1 (6 bases). Germline V CDR1 and CDR2: LGHDT, YNNKEL (reference sequence). The germline V and J ends were trimmed by 4 bases and 7 bases, with 22 bases remaining between them. The CDR3 has 16 amino acids. The CDR3 loop is CASSPPRGGGFGGYTF. CDR3 nucleotide sequence: TGTGCCAGCAGCCCACCCAGAGGGGGGGGCTTTGGTGGCTACACCTTC.

The chain recombines TRBV28 with TRBJ2-2, with TRBD1 matching 10 bases. The CDR3 is 13 amino acids. The trim removed 11 bases at V and 4 bases at J, leaving 4 bases unmatched. Germline V gene data show CDR1 as MDHEN and CDR2 as SYDVKM. As DNA, the CDR3 is TGTGCCCTCGGGACAGGGGCCACCGGGGAGCTGTTTTTT. Protein product: CALGTGATGELFF.

The chain employs TRBV6-2 or TRBV6-3 and TRBJ2-4; D is ambiguous. The CDR3 has 13 amino acids. CDR1 and CDR2 from the germline V gene are MNHEY and SVGEGT. The ends were cut back, 4 bases at V and 7 bases at J, with 11 bases in the middle. CDR3 loop: CASSFSDRNIQYF. The CDR3 DNA reads as TGTGCCAGCAGTTTCAGCGACCGGAACATTCAGTACTTC.

V is TRBV5-1 and J is TRBJ1-2; 8 bases fit TRBD1. Trimming cost V 4 bases and J 2 bases; bases outside gene matches: 4. Germline V lookup: CDR1 SGHRS, CDR2 YFSETQ. CDR3 size: 14 residues. CDR3 residues: CASSEWTGNYGYTF. CDR3 DNA sequence: TGCGCCAGCAGCGAGTGGACAGGGAACTATGGCTACACCTTC.

The chain employs TRBV6-5 and TRBJ1-1, with TRBD1 matching 7 bases. CDR1 and CDR2 (germline): MNHEY, SVGAGI. The CDR3 runs 15 residues. V lost 0 bases and J lost 4; bases outside the gene matches: 5. CDR3: CASSYSTGSGTEAFF. CDR3 nucleotides: TGTGCCAGCAGTTACTCGACAGGGTCGGGCACTGAAGCTTTCTTT.

The chain links TRBV3-1 (or the pseudogene TRBV3-2) to TRBJ1-3; 8 bases align to TRBD1. The germline CDR1 and CDR2 sequences are LGHDT and YNNKEL (reference sequence). The CDR3 covers 18 residues. With 4 bases clipped from V and 5 bases from J, the junction kept 16 bases outside the gene matches. CDR3 amino acids: CASSPTSRQGRFRNTIYF. The CDR3 bases are TGTGCCAGCAGCCCTACTTCAAGACAGGGGAGATTTAGAAACACCATATATTTT.

The J gene is TRBJ1-2, the V gene TRBV7-8; TRBD1 is a possible D gene (5 bases). The V and J ends lost 2 bases and 1 base respectively, with 11 bases between them. The germline gives CDR1 SGHVS, CDR2 FQNEAQ. The CDR3 spans 15 residues. In nucleotides, the CDR3 is TGTGCCAGCAGCTTAAGGGGAAGGCTTAACTATGGCTACACCTTC. This codes for CASSLRGRLNYGYTF.

The V call is TRBV5-1, the J call TRBJ1-5; TRBD1 matches at 10 bases. Germline V lookup: CDR1 SGHRS, CDR2 YFSETQ. The ends lost 0 bases at V and 7 bases at J; junction bases unmatched: 4. The CDR3 covers 15 residues. The CDR3 loop is CASSLDGQGGQPQHF. As DNA, the CDR3 is TGCGCCAGCAGCTTGGATGGACAGGGGGGGCAGCCCCAGCATTTT.

This chain connects TRBV12-1 to TRBJ1-2; TRBD1, as called in the table, went unchecked against the DNA. TRBV12-1 is a known pseudogene. The CDR3 spans 13 residues. CDR3 in DNA: TGTGCCAGCACCTTGGACAGTAACTATGGCTACACCTTC. Protein: CASTLDSNYGYTF.

The chain employs TRBV10-2 and TRBJ1-5, with 7 bases identical to TRBD1. Germline lookup yields CDR1 WSHSY and CDR2 SAAADI. J gave up 4 bases and V 0 bases, and 9 bases lay outside the gene matches. The CDR3 is made up of 17 amino acids. CDR3 sequence: CASSESRAGGKNQPQHF. The CDR3 DNA is TGCGCCAGCAGTGAGTCGAGGGCAGGGGGGAAGAATCAGCCCCAGCATTTT.

The chain employs TRBV23-1 and TRBJ2-1, with TRBD2 identical over 13 bases. TRBV23-1 is placed among ORFs of uncertain function. V was pared by 0 bases and J by 13 bases, with 6 bases of the junction left unmatched. This CDR3 region has 15 residues. CDR3 in DNA: TGCGCCAGCAGTCAATCCGAACTAGCGGGGGGGCGACAGTTCTTC. Translated: CASSQSELAGGRQFF.

This chain uses TRBV20-1 with TRBJ2-3, with a tentative D call TRBD2 (6 bases). The V and J ends lost 3 bases and 2 bases respectively, with 18 bases between them. The germline CDR1 and CDR2 sequences are DFQATT and SNEGSKA (reference sequence). The CDR3 is made up of 16 amino acids. DNA for the CDR3: TGCAGTGCTAGTCTACGTACGGGAGCGGACACAGATACGCAGTATTTT. Encoded protein: CSASLRTGADTDTQYF.

The rearrangement uses TRBV30 and TRBJ1-2; unclear D gene. The V end lost 4 bases, the J end lost 4 bases, and 16 bases lay between the germline ends. The CDR3 loop spans 14 amino acids. The germline gives CDR1 GTSNPN, CDR2 SVGIG (reference sequence). The CDR3 DNA reads as TGTGCCTGGATAGCCGTGGGAGGCGGCTATGGCTACACCTTC. The encoded protein is CAWIAVGGGYGYTF.

The J gene is TRBJ1-3, the V gene TRBV3-1 (or the pseudogene TRBV3-2), with 7 bases aligning to TRBD1. Germline V gives CDR1 LGHDT, CDR2 YNNKEL (reference sequence). There are 17 residues in the CDR3. V gave up 1 base and J gave up 3 bases; unmatched junction bases: 9. The chain's CDR3 is CASSQAPQGTHGNTIYF. Written as DNA, the CDR3 is TGTGCCAGCAGCCAAGCCCCACAGGGGACCCATGGAAACACCATATATTTT.

The chain uses TRBV28 and TRBJ1-5; D might be TRBD1 (5 bases). Germline lookup yields CDR1 MDHEN and CDR2 SYDVKM. There are 13 residues in the CDR3. V dropped 3 bases and J dropped 12 bases, with 15 bases sitting between them. The CDR3 DNA follows: TGTGCCAGCAGTTTTGGGGCGACGAACCGCCAGCATTTT. It is translated as CASSFGATNRQHF.

J is TRBJ2-2 and V is TRBV3-1 (or the pseudogene TRBV3-2), with unresolved D. The germline gives CDR1 LGHDT, CDR2 YNNKEL (reference sequence). The V end lost 2 bases, the J end lost 7 bases, and 5 bases lay between the germline ends. This CDR3 region has 12 residues. Here the CDR3 DNA reads TGTGCCAGCAGCCAACGACTCGGGGAGCTGTTTTTT. It yields the protein CASSQRLGELFF.

The chain couples TRBV9 to TRBJ2-3, with TRBD2 matching over 12 bases. With V trimmed by 0 bases and J by 2 bases, 4 bases remained unmatched. The CDR3 runs to 17 residues. Germline loops: CDR1 SGDLS, CDR2 YYNGEE. The CDR3 DNA reads as TGTGCCAGCAGCGTAGCTACTAGCGGGAGGCTCACAGATACGCAGTATTTT. It yields the protein CASSVATSGRLTDTQYF.

Details on this clone: At one of its ends the junction is not consistent with the germline gene, which may arise from a read error. The rearrangement joins TRBV9 to TRBJ2-5, with D perhaps matching TRBD2 (6 bases). CDR1 and CDR2 (germline): SGDLS, YYNGEE. This CDR3 spans 15 amino acids. The chain's CDR3 is CASSVGTTPQEAQYF. As DNA, the CDR3 is TGTGCCAGCAGCGTAGGGACTACTCCCCAAGAGGCCCAGTACTTC.

This clone has a single count. The rearrangement uses TRBV9 and TRBJ2-1; TRBD2 is a possible D gene (6 bases). This CDR3 spans 15 amino acids. Germline V gene sequence: CDR1 SGDLS, CDR2 YYNGEE. Trimming took off 1 base at V and 4 bases at J, with 12 bases between the two ends. CDR3 protein: CASSVISGGYNEQFF. The CDR3 DNA is TGTGCCAGCAGCGTAATTAGCGGAGGTTACAATGAGCAGTTCTTC.

The chain joins TRBV19 to TRBJ1-3, with D possibly matching TRBD1 (6 bases). Germline CDR1 and CDR2: LNHDA and SQIVND (reference sequence). With 5 bases removed from V and 3 bases from J, the gap between germline ends came to 20 bases. The length of the CDR3 is 17 residues. The CDR3 sequence: CASSLTDSPVSGNTIYF. CDR3 DNA: TGTGCCAGTAGTCTCACGGACAGCCCGGTTAGTGGAAACACCATATATTTT. The full variable domain, in which reference TRBV19 and TRBJ1-3 provide the parts outside the CDR3, is DGGITQSPKYLFRKEGQNVTLSCEQNLNHDAMYWYRQDPGQGLRLIYYSQIVNDFQKGDIAEGYSVSREKKESFPLTVTSAQKNPTAFYLCASSLTDSPVSGNTIYFGEGSWLTVV.

V gene TRBV18 combines with J gene TRBJ2-3; TRBD1 matches 9 bases. V shed 3 bases and J 3 bases; nucleotides not matched to a gene: 13. The CDR3 length is 18 residues. Germline CDR1 KGHSH, CDR2 LQKENI. The CDR3: CASSPESTGTGSTDTQYF. DNA for the CDR3: TGTGCCAGCTCACCCGAATCAACCGGGACAGGGTCAACAGATACGCAGTATTTT.

The chain links TRBV11-3 to TRBJ1-1, with 7 positions matching TRBD1. CDR3 size: 14 residues. V trimming: 1 base; J trimming: 4 bases; junction bases outside the gene matches: 3. CDR1 SGHNT and CDR2 YENEEA come from the germline V gene. CDR3 region: CASSLGTGATEAFF. In DNA, the CDR3 is TGTGCCAGCAGCTTAGGAACAGGGGCCACTGAAGCTTTCTTT.

The J gene is TRBJ2-4, the V gene TRBV3-1 (or the pseudogene TRBV3-2); tentatively, D is TRBD2 (6 bases). Trimming left V 3 bases short and J 11 bases short, with 17 bases between. Germline-derived CDR1 and CDR2 are LGHDT and YNNKEL (reference sequence). The CDR3 loop spans 14 amino acids. For the CDR3, the DNA is TGTGCCAGCAGCCAGGCCGGGACTCCGCCACTTCAGTACTTC. This codes for CASSQAGTPPLQYF.

This chain joins TRBV29-1 and TRBJ2-3; D possibly corresponds to TRBD1 (5 bases). Germline CDR1 and CDR2: SQVTM and ANQGSEA. The CDR3 consists of 12 residues. Deletions cut 7 bases from V and 5 bases from J, with 13 bases between. The CDR3: CSAQDGRDTQYF. For the CDR3, the DNA is TGCAGCGCACAGGATGGACGAGATACGCAGTATTTT.

This clone has only one observation. J is TRBJ2-1 and V is TRBV5-1; 12 nucleotides line up with TRBD2. After removal of 6 bases from V and 9 bases from J, the junction contained 22 bases not matched to a gene. The germline V gene has CDR1 SGHRS and CDR2 YFSETQ. The CDR3 covers 19 residues. CDR3 sequence (DNA): TGCGCCAGCACTGGGACTAGCGGGTCCTCACTTTCGTTGGGGATTGAGCAGTTCTTC. This gives the protein CASTGTSGSSLSLGIEQFF. Full variable domain (missing parts from reference TRBV5-1 and TRBJ2-1): KAGVTQTPRYLIKTRGQQVTLSCSPISGHRSVSWYQQTPGQGLQFLFEYFSETQRNKGNFPGRFSGRQFSNSRSEMNVSTLELGDSALYLCASTGTSGSSLSLGIEQFFGPGTRLTVL.

The gene calls are TRBV7-2 and TRBJ1-2; 8 nucleotides align to TRBD1. This CDR3 is built from 13 residues. Germline V gene data show CDR1 as SGHTA and CDR2 as FQGNSA. Trimming removed 5 bases from V and 6 bases from J; junction bases left unmatched: 5. The CDR3, as DNA: TGTGCCAGCAGCACGCAGGGGGCCCATGGCTACACCTTC. This sequence encodes CASSTQGAHGYTF.

The chain is built from TRBV18 and TRBJ2-5; no reliable D call. The CDR3 contains 12 residues. Germline V gene lookup returns CDR1 KGHSH and CDR2 LQKENI. Trimming left V 3 bases short and J 3 bases short, with 5 bases between. The CDR3 sequence is CASSPEEETQYF. CDR3 coding DNA: TGTGCCAGCTCACCTGAGGAAGAGACCCAGTACTTC.

The chain links TRBV10-2 to TRBJ1-1; 7 bases line up with TRBD1. Per germline, CDR1 WSHSY and CDR2 SAAADI. Trimming removed 2 bases from V and 4 bases from J; junction bases left unmatched: 4. This CDR3 comprises 14 residues. CDR3 sequence (DNA): TGCGCCAGCAGTGAGCGGCAGGGGGGCACTGAAGCTTTCTTT. It specifies CASSERQGGTEAFF.

CDR3 loop: CASSVRAATDTQYF. CDR3 DNA sequence: TGTGCCAGCAGCGTCCGAGCGGCTACAGATACGCAGTATTTT. The V and J genes are TRBV9 and TRBJ2-3; weak D call: TRBD2 (5 bases). The CDR3 contains 14 residues. The germline gives CDR1 SGDLS, CDR2 YYNGEE. V lost 2 bases and J lost 3, with 10 bases in between.

The chain couples TRBV28 to TRBJ2-2; 9 bases fit TRBD1. V trimming: 10 bases; J trimming: 7 bases; junction bases outside the gene matches: 10. The CDR3 loop spans 14 amino acids. Looked up from germline, CDR1 is MDHEN and CDR2 is SYDVKM. CDR3 sequence: CATGDRVRSGELFF. The CDR3 coding sequence is TGTGCCACCGGGGACAGGGTGAGGAGCGGGGAGCTGTTTTTT. The whole variable domain, filled in from reference TRBV28 and TRBJ2-2, reads DVKVTQSSRYLVKRTGEKVFLECVQDMDHENMFWYRQDPGLGLRLIYFSYDVKMKEKGDIPEGYSVSREKKERFSLILESASTNQTSMYLCATGDRVRSGELFFGEGSRLTVL.